The 28 T cell receptor beta chains reported below all come from one sample, sequenced in a study of Ad26.COV2.S vaccination and SARS-CoV-2 variants. Treatment: around 19 received Ad26.COV2.S at low or high dose, single or two shots; roughly five received placebo; per-sample allocation not given. Day 63 after the first vaccine or placebo injection was the time point for sampling. Only in-frame clones appear in the TCRdb table, and some are missing; sequencing was by immunoSEQ multiplex PCR. This repertoire shows more than 350,000 clones, 90% found once; its top ten account for roughly an eighth. The input for sequencing was peripheral blood, taken in a trial of Ad26.COV2.S vaccine versus placebo. Every receptor here comes from a person between 18 and 59 years old who received the Ad26.COV2.S COVID-19 vaccine or a placebo.

This clone was observed once. The chain recombines TRBV4-1 with TRBJ2-1; 10 nucleotides line up with TRBD2. V was clipped by 0 bases and J by 6 bases; unmatched bases: 11. Germline lookup yields CDR1 MGHRA and CDR2 YSYEKL. This CDR3 region has 18 residues. The CDR3 coding sequence is TGCGCCAGCAGCCAAGAACAGTCGGCTAGCGGGAGAACCAATGAGCAGTTCTTC. Translation: CASSQEQSASGRTNEQFF.

This sequence joins TRBV6-5 and TRBJ1-4, with D possibly matching TRBD1 (5 bases). V was cut by 2 bases and J by 7 bases, with 11 bases left in between. The germline gives CDR1 MNHEY, CDR2 SVGAGI. This CDR3 has 14 residues. In DNA form, the CDR3 reads TGTGCCAGCAGTTACCAGGGCCGAGGTGAAAAACTGTTTTTT. Translated, it gives CASSYQGRGEKLFF.

The rearrangement links TRBV6-2 or TRBV6-3 to TRBJ2-2, with 10 bases aligning to TRBD2. This CDR3 is built from 16 residues. Germline assignment: CDR1 MNHEY and CDR2 SVGEGT. V lost 4 bases to trimming and J lost 7 bases; unmatched junction nucleotides: 9. The CDR3 sequence is CASSSTLAGADGELFF. CDR3 sequence (DNA): TGTGCCAGCAGTTCCACGCTAGCGGGAGCTGACGGGGAGCTGTTTTTT.

The rearrangement links TRBV11-2 to TRBJ1-1, with D maybe TRBD1 (5 bases). CDR3 length equals 14 residues. The V gene's germline CDR1 is SGHAT and CDR2 FQNNGV. Trimming removed 1 base at V and 5 bases at J, with 11 bases between. DNA of the CDR3: TGTGCCAGCAGCTTAGCGGGGACGGTGACTGAAGCTTTCTTT. Protein product: CASSLAGTVTEAFF.

The V call is TRBV2, the J call TRBJ1-4; possibly TRBD1 for D (5 bases). This CDR3 spans 16 amino acids. Germline CDR1 is SNHLY and CDR2 is FYNNEI. Trimming left V 0 bases short and J 7 bases short, with 15 bases between. The chain's CDR3 is CASSEALGGGTEKLFF. CDR3 DNA: TGTGCCAGCAGTGAAGCGCTGGGGGGAGGGACTGAAAAACTGTTTTTT.

The chain couples TRBV29-1 to TRBJ1-1; D unresolved. The CDR3 consists of 13 residues. The V end lost 6 bases, the J end lost 0 bases, and 11 bases lay between the germline ends. The germline V gene has CDR1 SQVTM and CDR2 ANQGSEA. CDR3 in DNA: TGCAGCGTCCACAGTTATATGAACACTGAAGCTTTCTTT. Its protein product is CSVHSYMNTEAFF.

The chain employs TRBV3-1 (or the pseudogene TRBV3-2) and TRBJ1-2, with TRBD1 matching over 8 bases. Germline V gene data show CDR1 as LGHDT and CDR2 as YNNKEL (reference sequence). This CDR3 comprises 15 residues. J lost 2 bases, V lost 0 bases, and 2 bases had no gene match. CDR3 residues: CASSQETGGNYGYTF. CDR3 bases: TGTGCCAGCAGCCAAGAAACAGGGGGAAACTATGGCTACACCTTC.

The V gene is TRBV11-3, the J gene TRBJ2-5; the match to TRBD2 covers 11 bases. The CDR3 spans 15 residues. Per the germline V gene, CDR1 is SGHNT and CDR2 is YENEEA. Unmatched junction bases numbered 5, after V lost 6 bases and J lost 2 bases. The CDR3 sequence: CASSKTSGVQETQYF. The CDR3 DNA reads TGTGCCAGCAGTAAGACTAGCGGGGTTCAAGAGACCCAGTACTTC.

The chain couples TRBV9 to TRBJ2-1; 9 nucleotides align to TRBD2. This CDR3 comprises 18 residues. Germline V CDR1 and CDR2: SGDLS, YYNGEE. J was trimmed by 2 bases and V by 0 bases; bases with no gene match: 9. CDR3 loop: CASSVEGSGGPTYNEQFF. For the CDR3, the DNA is TGTGCCAGCAGCGTAGAGGGTAGCGGGGGACCAACCTACAATGAGCAGTTCTTC. The variable domain in full, with the rest retrieved from reference TRBV9 and TRBJ2-1, is DSGVTQTPKHLITATGQRVTLRCSPRSGDLSVYWYQQSLDQGLQFLIQYYNGEERAKGNILERFSAQQFPDLHSELNLSSLELGDSALYFCASSVEGSGGPTYNEQFFGPGTRLTVL.

This clone was detected once. This chain joins TRBV5-1 and TRBJ2-1, with D unresolved. V lost 4 bases, J lost 0 bases, and 11 bases lay in between. The germline gives CDR1 SGHRS, CDR2 YFSETQ. This CDR3 has 15 residues. The CDR3 region has the DNA TGCGCCAGCAGCAAGGACCCGAGCTCCTACAATGAGCAGTTCTTC. Its protein is CASSKDPSSYNEQFF. Together with reference TRBV5-1 and TRBJ2-1, the CDR3 gives the full variable domain: KAGVTQTPRYLIKTRGQQVTLSCSPISGHRSVSWYQQTPGQGLQFLFEYFSETQRNKGNFPGRFSGRQFSNSRSEMNVSTLELGDSALYLCASSKDPSSYNEQFFGPGTRLTVL.

CDR3: CASRRQGADPNYGYTF. CDR3 sequence (DNA): TGCGCCAGCAGGCGACAGGGGGCCGACCCTAACTATGGCTACACCTTC. V gene TRBV4-1 combines with J gene TRBJ1-2, with TRBD1 matching 10 bases. V lost 6 bases, J lost 0 bases, and 7 bases stayed unmatched. Germline loops: CDR1 MGHRA, CDR2 YSYEKL. The CDR3 is made up of 16 amino acids.

This rearrangement joins TRBV27 to TRBJ2-3; TRBD1 agrees at 9 bases. The CDR3 is made up of 14 amino acids. V lost 6 bases, J lost 6 bases, and 7 bases stayed unmatched. Germline values: CDR1 MNHEY, CDR2 SMNVEV (reference sequence). The CDR3 protein is CASRGQGLEDTQYF. The CDR3 nucleotides are TGTGCCAGCAGGGGACAGGGCCTAGAGGATACGCAGTATTTT.

Points on this clone: Other nucleotide sequences in the sample specify the same CDR3. As DNA, the CDR3 is TGTGCCAGCAGTTACCCCTCCAGCTACAATGAGCAGTTCTTC. This gives the protein CASSYPSSYNEQFF. J is TRBJ2-1 and V is TRBV6-2 or TRBV6-3; D is ambiguous. Germline loops: CDR1 MNHEY, CDR2 SVGEGT. The CDR3 sequence is 14 residues long. Deletions cut 2 bases from V and 3 bases from J, with 8 bases between.

The genes are TRBV21-1 and TRBJ1-4. TRBV21-1 is shown as a pseudogene. The CDR3 is made up of 15 amino acids. DNA for the CDR3: TGTGCCAGCAGCAAATATCGCAGAGAGAATGAAAAACTGTTTTTT. The encoded protein is CASSKYRRENEKLFF.

The rearrangement uses TRBV7-2 and TRBJ1-2, with D uncertain. Trimming took off 5 bases at V and 6 bases at J, with 19 bases between the two ends. Germline-derived CDR1 and CDR2 are SGHTA and FQGNSA. This CDR3 contains 15 residues. The CDR3 DNA reads as TGTGCCAGCAGCCCCGCCCCCTTAAACAGCGATGGCTACACCTTC. It specifies CASSPAPLNSDGYTF. The full variable domain, completed using reference TRBV7-2 and TRBJ1-2, is GAGVSQSPSNKVTEKGKDVELRCDPISGHTALYWYRQSLGQGLEFLIYFQGNSAPDKSGLPSDRFSAERTGGSVSTLTIQRTQQEDSAVYLCASSPAPLNSDGYTFGSGTRLTVV.

The CDR3 spells CASSITTGLTNEKLFF. DNA for the CDR3: TGTGCCAGCAGCATAACGACAGGCCTTACTAATGAAAAACTGTTTTTT. The rearrangement joins TRBV5-8 to TRBJ1-4; perhaps TRBD1 as D (6 bases). The ends were cut back, 4 bases at V and 2 bases at J, with 15 bases in the middle. The CDR3 runs 16 residues. Germline CDR1 SGHTS, CDR2 YDEGEE.

This rearrangement joins TRBV7-9 to TRBJ2-7, with unresolved D. V was shortened by 2 bases and J by 3 bases, with 8 bases between the two germline ends. Germline CDR1 and CDR2: SEHNR and FQNEAQ (reference sequence). CDR3 size: 13 residues. The CDR3 protein is CASSLFEDYEQYF. CDR3 in DNA: TGTGCCAGCAGCTTATTTGAGGACTACGAGCAGTACTTC.

This chain connects TRBV12-5 to TRBJ2-3, with D possibly being TRBD1 or TRBD2 (5 bases each). The CDR3 extends over 14 amino acids. The germline V and J ends were trimmed by 1 base and 5 bases, with 10 bases remaining between them. Germline V gene sequence: CDR1 LGHNT, CDR2 FRNRAP. CDR3 residues: CASGLARAGDTQYF. The CDR3 DNA reads as TGTGCTAGTGGTTTGGCCAGGGCGGGAGATACGCAGTATTTT.

The chain carries TRBV9 and TRBJ2-4; TRBD2 aligns across 8 bases. This CDR3 spans 14 amino acids. V lost 4 bases and J lost 7; bases outside the gene matches: 7. Germline V gene data show CDR1 as SGDLS and CDR2 as YYNGEE. The DNA for the CDR3 is TGTGCCAGCAGCCCCGGGAGCGGGAGCAACATTCAGTACTTC. This translates into CASSPGSGSNIQYF.

The rearrangement uses TRBV6-5 and TRBJ2-5; 8 bases fit TRBD2. Germline V CDR1 and CDR2: MNHEY, SVGAGI. V shed 0 bases, J shed 2 bases, and the junction held 2 bases outside the gene matches. This CDR3 is built from 15 residues. The DNA of the CDR3 is TGTGCCAGCAGTTACTCAACTAGCGGTCAAGAGACCCAGTACTTC. Translation gives CASSYSTSGQETQYF.

CDR3 loop: CMTESQETQYF. The DNA of the CDR3 is TGCATGACAGAGTCCCAAGAGACCCAGTACTTC. The V call is TRBV20-1, the J call TRBJ2-5, with D tentatively TRBD1 (5 bases). The CDR3 spans 11 residues. The germline V gene has CDR1 DFQATT and CDR2 SNEGSKA (reference sequence).

This CDR3 is CASSLSGTPITGELFF. The CDR3 bases are TGTGCCAGCAGCTTATCCGGGACACCGATCACCGGGGAGCTGTTTTTT. This chain uses TRBV11-2 with TRBJ2-2; D perhaps matches TRBD1 (6 bases). Trimming took 2 bases from V and 4 from J, leaving 14 bases between them. This CDR3 comprises 16 residues. CDR1 and CDR2 from the germline V gene are SGHAT and FQNNGV.

V and J are TRBV7-9 and TRBJ1-1; D is ambiguous. With 1 base removed from V and 5 bases from J, the gap between germline ends came to 14 bases. This CDR3 region has 15 residues. Germline CDR1 SEHNR, CDR2 FQNEAQ (reference sequence). The CDR3 loop is CASSLVDDLKTEAFF. CDR3 nucleotides: TGTGCCAGCAGCTTAGTCGACGATCTCAAGACTGAAGCTTTCTTT.

This rearrangement joins TRBV20-1 to TRBJ2-1; D is uncertain. CDR3 length: 12 residues. The ends were cut back, 3 bases at V and 7 bases at J, with 10 bases in the middle. CDR1 DFQATT and CDR2 SNEGSKA come from the germline V gene (reference sequence). CDR3 DNA: TGCAGTGCTAGTTCTCTCATGAATGAGCAGTTCTTC. This encodes CSASSLMNEQFF.

The chain links TRBV5-5 to TRBJ2-1, with 7 bases lining up with TRBD1. CDR3 length: 15 residues. Per the germline V gene, CDR1 is SGHKS and CDR2 is YYEKEE (reference sequence). After removal of 1 base from V and 6 bases from J, the junction contained 7 bases not matched to a gene. The CDR3 loop reads CASSLRPTGANEQFF. CDR3 in DNA: TGTGCCAGCAGCTTGAGGCCAACAGGGGCCAATGAGCAGTTCTTC. Filled out from reference TRBV5-5 and TRBJ2-1, the complete variable domain reads DAGVTQSPTHLIKTRGQQVTLRCSPISGHKSVSWYQQVLGQGPQFIFQYYEKEERGRGNFPDRFSARQFPNYSSELNVNALLLGDSALYLCASSLRPTGANEQFFGPGTRLTVL.

The chain is built from TRBV6-5 and TRBJ2-7, with TRBD1 identical over 7 bases. Germline V gene sequence: CDR1 MNHEY, CDR2 SVGAGI. The CDR3 covers 13 residues. V lost 8 bases and J lost 1; bases outside the gene matches: 5. The CDR3 reads CASGQVGSYEQYF. DNA of the CDR3: TGTGCCAGCGGACAGGTCGGTTCCTACGAGCAGTACTTC.

In its sample, this clone was seen once. V usage is TRBV28 and J usage is TRBJ2-1; TRBD2 matches 13 bases. The CDR3 consists of 17 residues. Germline V gene lookup returns CDR1 MDHEN and CDR2 SYDVKM. The ends lost 3 bases at V and 0 bases at J; junction bases unmatched: 2. The CDR3 sequence is CASSFWTSGSSYNEQFF. Here the CDR3 DNA reads TGTGCCAGCAGTTTCTGGACTAGCGGGAGCTCCTACAATGAGCAGTTCTTC.

The chain employs TRBV6-5 and TRBJ2-7, with D possibly being TRBD2 (6 bases). The CDR3 has 13 residues. The germline V gene has CDR1 MNHEY and CDR2 SVGAGI. V lost 9 bases to trimming and J lost 3 bases, with 15 bases between them. Here the CDR3 reads CASSRESFYEQYF. DNA for the CDR3: TGTGCCAGTTCCCGGGAGTCTTTCTACGAGCAGTACTTC.